Sequencing of this T cell receptor beta chain was carried out in a study of CD8 T cells in ankylosing spondylitis. Study-level points and caveats: Prior work had noted some motif variants in reactive arthritis blood and synovial fluid. In ankylosing spondylitis blood, a motif of roughly eight highly homologous TCR beta variants appeared characteristic.

The CDR3 contains 15 residues. Per germline, CDR1 SEHNR and CDR2 FQNEAQ (reference sequence). MiXCR, applied by TCRdb to the 5' RACE reads, yields one record per CDR3 protein. This table has under 850,000 distinct CDR3 sequences, over 15% appearing once. For this clonotype: No antigen is known for it. The junction departs from the called germline gene at one end, perhaps through a read error.

Input material: blood, either unsorted or a sorted T cell fraction (not recorded which). This rearrangement joins TRBV7-9 to TRBJ1-2; a possible D gene is TRBD1 (6 bases). The receptor's source is a male donor with ankylosing spondylitis. The CDR3 region is CANSLVTRGNYGYTF. As DNA, the CDR3 is TGTGCCAACAGCTTAGTAACCAGGGGCAACTATGGCTACACCTTC.